A single T cell receptor (beta chain) is shown here with its context. This clone occurred once. Its antigen remains undetermined. No base-level quality is on record; no much larger clone is a single base apart. Fluorescence-activated cell sorting was used to pull naive CD4 T cells, meaning cells that were CD45RO-negative and CD62L-positive, out of the PBMCs. Approximately 50 ml of fresh peripheral blood was collected from each donor, and PBMCs were isolated by Ficoll density centrifugation. Sorting was performed on a FACSAria III instrument, with purity above 85% for all samples. This specimen comes from a study of human versus mouse CDR3 diversity and MHC coevolution (TCRdb year 2017). In the study overall: According to reports, the immunoSEQ assay detects one in 200,000 T cells and minimizes multiplex PCR amplification bias. The human cohort comprised three healthy volunteer blood donors, one aged 30 to 40, one aged 40 to 50 and one aged 60 to 69 at collection. Across the mouse and human samples, each sample yielded between about 0.6 x 10^7 and 1.8 x 10^7 valid reads. Human naive CD4 T cell repertoires served as a reference for TCR selection on multiple MHC II alleles, compared against human-TCR-locus transgenic mice with single MHC II. What the research found in general, with its limitations: Because human T cells were selected on roughly six MHC II alleles, repertoire diversity in humans and mice was not considered directly comparable. According to iCHAO1 estimates, humans had the largest TCR beta repertoire, roughly 1.5 million clonotypes, which was attributed likely to selection by multiple MHC II molecules. On average, more CDR3 deletions and insertions were observed in humans than in mice, indicating greater exonuclease and TdT activity. Most of the three human donors showed the lowest clonal inequality scores among all compared groups.

Via the germline V gene (reference sequence), CDR1 is MNHEY and CDR2 SMNVEV. From V the trimming removes 6 bases and from J it removes 5 bases, while the gene matches leave 18 bases of the junction unaccounted for. Its CDR3 holds 17 amino acids, cysteine through phenylalanine. The read is trimmed to its CDR3 DNA, 51 bases read in frame from base 1. The QIAGEN blood and tissue kit was used to extract genomic DNA from sorted cells, and the DNA was quantified on a NanoDrop 1000. TCR alpha and beta chains were deep sequenced and quantified on the immunoSEQ platform using multiplex PCR of genomic DNA. The study's processing was this. TCR sequences were annotated using IMGT gene and region definitions. Out-of-frame rearrangements were taken as a proxy for the preselection repertoire and were compared with in-frame clonotypes. Repertoire size was estimated with the iCHAO1 estimator supplied with the immunoSEQ platform. Clonal inequality was measured with a Gini index on in-frame amino acid clonotypes, based on the Lorenz curve. The intersect function in the R package tcR was used to count shared clonotypes, while the Jaccard index served to score similarity. Principal component analysis of V, J and V-J usage frequencies was run with the R prcomp function without normalization. Sourced from immuneACCESS, this table was stored by TCRdb with only in-frame sequences that have V and J called. A share of the clones is absent; for the studies checked, an unresolved V gene accounts for under half, and the remainder has no known explanation. The V and J calls and clone size were taken over from that table, and D and trimming were inferred from the DNA. For this sample there are tens of thousands of clones; around 95% appear just once. The ten top clones hold 1.2% to 1.5% of the sample.

Input material: naive CD4+ T cells from blood. The cell subset or site label for this specimen denotes: CD45RO-negative CD62L-positive naive CD4 T cells. This sequence was found in a person aged 30 to 69 in good health. The rearranged chain carries TRBV27 and TRBJ1-2, and 7 junction bases match TRBD1. The CDR3 region: CASRSPPSSGTAYGYTF. The DNA is as follows: TGTGCCAGCAGGTCACCTCCCTCCTCCGGGACAGCATATGGCTACACCTTC.